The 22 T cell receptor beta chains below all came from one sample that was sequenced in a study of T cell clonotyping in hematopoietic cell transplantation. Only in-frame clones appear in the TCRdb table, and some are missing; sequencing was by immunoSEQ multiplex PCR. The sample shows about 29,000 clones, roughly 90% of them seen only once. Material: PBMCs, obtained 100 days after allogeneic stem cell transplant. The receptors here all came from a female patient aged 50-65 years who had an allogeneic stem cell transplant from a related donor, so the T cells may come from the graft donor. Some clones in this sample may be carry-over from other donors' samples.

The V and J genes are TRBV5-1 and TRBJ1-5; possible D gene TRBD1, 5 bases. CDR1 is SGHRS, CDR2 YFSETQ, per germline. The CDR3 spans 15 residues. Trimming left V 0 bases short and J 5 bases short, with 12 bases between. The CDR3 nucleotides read TGCGCCAGCAGCTTGGTGGGCAGGGAGGATCAGCCCCAGCATTTT. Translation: CASSLVGREDQPQHF.

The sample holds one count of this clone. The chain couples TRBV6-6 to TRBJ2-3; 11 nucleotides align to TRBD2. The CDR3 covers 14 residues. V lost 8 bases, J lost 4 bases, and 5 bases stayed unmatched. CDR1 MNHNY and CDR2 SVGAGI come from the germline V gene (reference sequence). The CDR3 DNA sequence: TGTGCCAGCGGGACTAGCGGAGTGCCAGATACGCAGTATTTT. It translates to CASGTSGVPDTQYF.

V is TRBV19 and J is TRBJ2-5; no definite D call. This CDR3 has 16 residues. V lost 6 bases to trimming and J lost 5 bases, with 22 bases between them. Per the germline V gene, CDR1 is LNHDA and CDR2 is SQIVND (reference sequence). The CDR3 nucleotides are TGTGCCAGTAGCCTGAGATCGGAAACCTCCGGGGAGACCCAGTACTTC. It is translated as CASSLRSETSGETQYF.

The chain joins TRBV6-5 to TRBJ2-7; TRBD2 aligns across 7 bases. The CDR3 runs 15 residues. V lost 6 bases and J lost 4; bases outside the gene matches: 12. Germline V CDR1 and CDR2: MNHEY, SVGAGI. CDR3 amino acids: CASRISWGGWYEQYF. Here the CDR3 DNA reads TGTGCCAGCAGGATCTCGTGGGGGGGGTGGTACGAGCAGTACTTC.

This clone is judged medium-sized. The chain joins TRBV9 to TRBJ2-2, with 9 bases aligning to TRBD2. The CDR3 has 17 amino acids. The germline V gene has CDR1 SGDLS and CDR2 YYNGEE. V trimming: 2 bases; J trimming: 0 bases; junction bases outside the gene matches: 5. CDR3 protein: CASSVQRGAANTGELFF. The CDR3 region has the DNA TGTGCCAGCAGCGTTCAGCGGGGGGCTGCGAACACCGGGGAGCTGTTTTTT.

The CDR3 coding sequence is TGTGCCAGCAGCGCGACAGGCTTCAACGAGCAGTACTTC. Amino acids: CASSATGFNEQYF. The genes are TRBV6-1 and TRBJ2-7, with D tentatively TRBD1 (6 bases). Per the germline V gene, CDR1 is MNHNS and CDR2 is SASEGT. The CDR3 consists of 13 residues. The germline V and J ends were trimmed by 6 bases and 5 bases, with 14 bases remaining between them.

The CDR3 spells CSAEGGGGYEQYF. CDR3 in DNA: TGCAGCGCCGAAGGTGGGGGGGGCTACGAGCAGTACTTC. The rearrangement joins TRBV29-1 to TRBJ2-7, with 7 nucleotides matching TRBD2. Germline CDR1 SQVTM, CDR2 ANQGSEA. The CDR3 runs 13 residues. Trimming cost V 7 bases and J 3 bases; bases outside gene matches: 9.

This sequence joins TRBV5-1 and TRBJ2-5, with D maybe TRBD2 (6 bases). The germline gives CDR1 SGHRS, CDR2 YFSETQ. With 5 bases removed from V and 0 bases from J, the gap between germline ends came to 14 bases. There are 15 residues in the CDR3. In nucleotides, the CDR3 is TGCGCCAGCAGGTCGGGCGGGGCCAACCAAGAGACCCAGTACTTC. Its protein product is CASRSGGANQETQYF. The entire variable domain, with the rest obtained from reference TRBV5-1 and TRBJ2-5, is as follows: KAGVTQTPRYLIKTRGQQVTLSCSPISGHRSVSWYQQTPGQGLQFLFEYFSETQRNKGNFPGRFSGRQFSNSRSEMNVSTLELGDSALYLCASRSGGANQETQYFGPGTRLLVL.

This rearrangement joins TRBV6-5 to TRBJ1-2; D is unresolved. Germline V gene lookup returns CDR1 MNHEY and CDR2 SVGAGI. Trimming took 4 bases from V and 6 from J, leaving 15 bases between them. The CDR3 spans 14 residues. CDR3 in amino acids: CASSFTGRGNGYTF. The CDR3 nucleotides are TGTGCCAGCAGTTTTACCGGGAGAGGCAATGGCTACACCTTC.

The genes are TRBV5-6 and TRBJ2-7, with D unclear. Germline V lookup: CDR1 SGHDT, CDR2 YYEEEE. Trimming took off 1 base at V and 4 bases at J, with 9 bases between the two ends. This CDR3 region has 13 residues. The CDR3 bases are TGTGCCAGCAGCTTGTTTGGTCCTTACGAGCAGTACTTC. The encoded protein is CASSLFGPYEQYF.

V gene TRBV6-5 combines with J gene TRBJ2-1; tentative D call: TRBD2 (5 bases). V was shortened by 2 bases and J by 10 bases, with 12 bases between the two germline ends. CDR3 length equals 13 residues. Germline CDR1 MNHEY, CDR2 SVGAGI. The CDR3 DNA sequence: TGTGCCAGCAGTTACGCCAGAGGGCGGGAGCAGTTCTTC. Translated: CASSYARGREQFF.

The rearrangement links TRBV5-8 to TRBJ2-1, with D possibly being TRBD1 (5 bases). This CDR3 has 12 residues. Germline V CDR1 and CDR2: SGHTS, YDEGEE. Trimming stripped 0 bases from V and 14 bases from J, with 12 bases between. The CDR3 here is CASSLDGREEFF. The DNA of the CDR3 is TGTGCCAGCAGCTTGGACGGCAGGGAAGAGTTCTTC.

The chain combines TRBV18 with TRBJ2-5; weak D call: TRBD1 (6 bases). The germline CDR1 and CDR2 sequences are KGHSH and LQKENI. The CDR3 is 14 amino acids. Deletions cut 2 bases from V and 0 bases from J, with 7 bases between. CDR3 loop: CASSPTGNQETQYF. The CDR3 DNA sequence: TGTGCCAGCTCACCAACAGGGAACCAAGAGACCCAGTACTTC.

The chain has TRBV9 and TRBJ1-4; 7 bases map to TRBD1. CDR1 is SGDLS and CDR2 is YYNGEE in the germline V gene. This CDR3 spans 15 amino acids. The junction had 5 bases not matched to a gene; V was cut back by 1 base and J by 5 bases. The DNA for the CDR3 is TGTGCCAGCAGCGTAAACAGGGGAGTAAATGAAAAACTGTTTTTT. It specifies CASSVNRGVNEKLFF.

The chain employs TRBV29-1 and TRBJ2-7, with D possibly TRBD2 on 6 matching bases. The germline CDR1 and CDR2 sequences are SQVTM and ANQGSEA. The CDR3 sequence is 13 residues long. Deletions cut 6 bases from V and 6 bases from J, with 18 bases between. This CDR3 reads CSVDGLGSGEQYF. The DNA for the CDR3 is TGCAGCGTGGATGGACTCGGGAGCGGCGAGCAGTACTTC.

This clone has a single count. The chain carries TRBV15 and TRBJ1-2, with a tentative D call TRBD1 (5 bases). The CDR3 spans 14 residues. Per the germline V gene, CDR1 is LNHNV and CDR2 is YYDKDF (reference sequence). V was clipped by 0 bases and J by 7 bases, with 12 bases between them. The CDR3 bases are TGTGCCACCAGCAGAGATAGGCAGGGTGGTGGCTACACCTTC. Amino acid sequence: CATSRDRQGGGYTF.

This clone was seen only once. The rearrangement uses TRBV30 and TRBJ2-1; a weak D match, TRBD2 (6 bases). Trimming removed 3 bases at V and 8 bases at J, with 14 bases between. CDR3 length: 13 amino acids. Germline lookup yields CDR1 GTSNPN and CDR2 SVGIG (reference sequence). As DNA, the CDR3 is TGTGCCTGGAGGTGGAGGGACGGTTATGAGCAGTTCTTC. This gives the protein CAWRWRDGYEQFF.

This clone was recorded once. The DNA of the CDR3 is TGTGCCAGCAGTTTATCGAATGTAGGTCAGCCCCAGCATTTT. Protein product: CASSLSNVGQPQHF. The chain joins TRBV27 to TRBJ1-5; D ambiguous. Germline V gene lookup returns CDR1 MNHEY and CDR2 SMNVEV (reference sequence). Trimming cost V 0 bases and J 6 bases, with 9 bases left between them. The CDR3 spans 14 residues.

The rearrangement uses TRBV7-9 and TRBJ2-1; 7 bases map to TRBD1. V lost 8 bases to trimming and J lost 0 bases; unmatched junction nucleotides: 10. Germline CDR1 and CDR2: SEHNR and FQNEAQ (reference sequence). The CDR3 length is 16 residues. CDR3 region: CASASPGQSSYNEQFF. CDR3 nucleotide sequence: TGTGCCAGCGCATCCCCGGGACAGAGCTCCTACAATGAGCAGTTCTTC.

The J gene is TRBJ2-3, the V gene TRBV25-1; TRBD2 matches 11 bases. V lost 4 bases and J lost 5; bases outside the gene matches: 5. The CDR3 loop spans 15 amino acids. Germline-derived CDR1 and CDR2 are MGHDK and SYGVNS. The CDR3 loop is CASSVSGGAGDTQYF. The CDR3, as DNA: TGTGCCAGCAGTGTTAGCGGGGGGGCTGGAGATACGCAGTATTTT.

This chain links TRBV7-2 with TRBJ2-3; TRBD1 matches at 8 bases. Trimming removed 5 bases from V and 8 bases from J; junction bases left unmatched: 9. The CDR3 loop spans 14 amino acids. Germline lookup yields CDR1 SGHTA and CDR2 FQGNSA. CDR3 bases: TGTGCCAGCAGCCCCACAGGGGGTGCAACTACGCAGTATTTT. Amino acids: CASSPTGGATTQYF.

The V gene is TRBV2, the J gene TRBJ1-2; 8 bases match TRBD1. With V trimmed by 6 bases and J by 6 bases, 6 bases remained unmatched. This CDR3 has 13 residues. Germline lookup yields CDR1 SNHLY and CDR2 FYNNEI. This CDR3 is CASSPQGADGYTF. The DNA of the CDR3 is TGTGCCAGCAGCCCTCAGGGGGCCGATGGCTACACCTTC. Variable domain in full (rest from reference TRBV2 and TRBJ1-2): EPEVTQTPSHQVTQMGQEVILRCVPISNHLYFYWYRQILGQKVEFLVSFYNNEISEKSEIFDDQFSVERPDGSNFTLKIRSTKLEDSAMYFCASSPQGADGYTFGSGTRLTVV.